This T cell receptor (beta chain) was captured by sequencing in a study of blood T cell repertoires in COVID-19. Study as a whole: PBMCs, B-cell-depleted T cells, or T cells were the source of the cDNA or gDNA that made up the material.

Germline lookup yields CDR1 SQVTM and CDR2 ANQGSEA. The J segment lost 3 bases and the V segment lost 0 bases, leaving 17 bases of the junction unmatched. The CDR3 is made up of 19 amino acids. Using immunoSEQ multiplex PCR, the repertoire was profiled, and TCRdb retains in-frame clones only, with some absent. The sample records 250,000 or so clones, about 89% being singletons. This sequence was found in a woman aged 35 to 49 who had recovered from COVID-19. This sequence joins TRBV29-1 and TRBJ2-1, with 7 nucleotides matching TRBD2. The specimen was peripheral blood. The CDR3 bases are TGCAGCGTTGAAGATAGTTTGGTCGGAGCGGGGTATCACTACAATGAGCAGTTCTTC. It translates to CSVEDSLVGAGYHYNEQFF.